What follows is one T cell receptor (beta chain) and its context. The data were taken from a study of shared clonotypes between healthy human individuals. In CD8 memory, CD45RO+ cells were put together with CCR7-negative CD45RA+ TemRA cells. The germline gives CDR1 MNHEY, CDR2 SVGAGI. The CDR3 sequence is 15 residues long. Trimming left V 5 bases short and J 2 bases short, with 16 bases between. Repertoires were generated with immunoSEQ multiplex PCR, while TCRdb's copy carries only in-frame clones and drops some. The sample lists some 320,000 clones; around 87% were seen once. This TCR derives from a young man in good health. Sequencing was carried out using memory CD8+ T cells sorted from blood. Subset meaning: CD45RO+ cells pooled with CCR7-negative TemRA cells. The chain joins TRBV6-5 to TRBJ2-7, with TRBD2 as a possible D gene (5 bases). DNA of the CDR3: TGTGCCAGCAGTCGCACTAGTCTCCTAACCTACGAGCAGTACTTC. Its translation: CASSRTSLLTYEQYF.